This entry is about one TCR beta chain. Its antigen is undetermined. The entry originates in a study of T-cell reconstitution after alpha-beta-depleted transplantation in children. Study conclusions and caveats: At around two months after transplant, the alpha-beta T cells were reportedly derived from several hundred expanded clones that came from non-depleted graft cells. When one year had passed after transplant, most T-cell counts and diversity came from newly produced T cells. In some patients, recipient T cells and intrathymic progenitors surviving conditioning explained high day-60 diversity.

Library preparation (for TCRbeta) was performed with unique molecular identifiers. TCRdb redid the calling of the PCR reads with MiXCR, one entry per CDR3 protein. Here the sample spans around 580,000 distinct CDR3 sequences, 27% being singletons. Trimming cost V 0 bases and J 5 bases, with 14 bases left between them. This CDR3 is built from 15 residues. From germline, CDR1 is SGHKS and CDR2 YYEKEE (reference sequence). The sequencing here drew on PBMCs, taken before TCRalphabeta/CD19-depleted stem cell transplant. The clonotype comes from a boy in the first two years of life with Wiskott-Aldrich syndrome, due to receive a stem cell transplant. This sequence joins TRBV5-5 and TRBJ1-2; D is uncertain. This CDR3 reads CASSLVSQALYGYTF. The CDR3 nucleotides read TGTGCCAGCAGCTTGGTCAGTCAGGCCCTATATGGCTACACCTTC.